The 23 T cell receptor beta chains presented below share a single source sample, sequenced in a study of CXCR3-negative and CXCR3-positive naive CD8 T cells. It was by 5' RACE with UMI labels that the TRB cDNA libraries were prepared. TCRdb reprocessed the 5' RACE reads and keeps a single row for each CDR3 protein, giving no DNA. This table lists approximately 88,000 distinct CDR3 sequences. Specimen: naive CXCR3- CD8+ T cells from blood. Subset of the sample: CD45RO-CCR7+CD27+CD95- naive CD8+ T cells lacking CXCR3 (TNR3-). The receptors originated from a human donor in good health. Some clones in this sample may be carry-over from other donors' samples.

This chain's CDR3 is CASSQGLPTRAFF. The rearrangement links TRBV14 to TRBJ1-1. The CDR3 sequence is 13 residues long. Germline CDR1 reads SGHDN; CDR2 reads FVKESK.

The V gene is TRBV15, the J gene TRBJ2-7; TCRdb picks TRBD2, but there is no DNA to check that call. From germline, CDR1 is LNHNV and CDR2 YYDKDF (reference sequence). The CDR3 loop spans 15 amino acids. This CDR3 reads CATRFGPDSTYEQYF.

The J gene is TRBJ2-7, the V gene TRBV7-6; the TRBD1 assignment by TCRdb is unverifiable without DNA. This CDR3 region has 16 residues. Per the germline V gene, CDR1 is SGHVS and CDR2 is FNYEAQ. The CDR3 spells CASSLTDTGGIYEQYF.

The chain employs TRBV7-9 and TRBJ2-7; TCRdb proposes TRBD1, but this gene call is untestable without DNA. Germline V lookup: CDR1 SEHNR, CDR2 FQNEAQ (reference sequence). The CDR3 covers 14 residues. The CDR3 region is CASSFTGSSYEQYF. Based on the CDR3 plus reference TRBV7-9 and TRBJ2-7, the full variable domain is DTGVSQNPRHKITKRGQNVTFRCDPISEHNRLYWYRQTLGQGPEFLTYFQNEAQLEKSRLLSDRFSAERPKGSFSTLEIQRTEQGDSAMYLCASSFTGSSYEQYFGPGTRLTVT.

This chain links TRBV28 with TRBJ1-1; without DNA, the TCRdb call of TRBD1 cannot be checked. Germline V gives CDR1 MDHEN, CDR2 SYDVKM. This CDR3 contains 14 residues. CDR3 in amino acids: CASSFVQVSTEAFF.

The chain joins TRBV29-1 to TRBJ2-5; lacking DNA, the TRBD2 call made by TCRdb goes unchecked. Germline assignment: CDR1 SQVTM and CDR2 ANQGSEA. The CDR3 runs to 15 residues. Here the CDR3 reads CSVEVAGDFQETQYF.

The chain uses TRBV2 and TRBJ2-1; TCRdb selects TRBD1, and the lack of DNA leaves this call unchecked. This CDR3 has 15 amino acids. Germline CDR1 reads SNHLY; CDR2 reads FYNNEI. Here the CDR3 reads CASSELQGGDNEQFF.

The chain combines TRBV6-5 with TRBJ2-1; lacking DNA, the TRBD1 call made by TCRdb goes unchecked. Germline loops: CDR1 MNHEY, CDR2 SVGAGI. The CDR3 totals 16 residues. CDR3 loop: CASSYGGPGARDEQFF.

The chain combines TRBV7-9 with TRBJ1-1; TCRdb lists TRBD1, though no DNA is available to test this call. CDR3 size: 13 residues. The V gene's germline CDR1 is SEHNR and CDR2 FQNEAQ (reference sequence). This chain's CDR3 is CASSLLNSGTAFF.

Here the CDR3 reads CASSHGRGGSYEQYF. The rearrangement links TRBV10-1 to TRBJ2-7. The CDR3 contains 15 residues. From germline, CDR1 is WNHNN and CDR2 SYGVQD (reference sequence).

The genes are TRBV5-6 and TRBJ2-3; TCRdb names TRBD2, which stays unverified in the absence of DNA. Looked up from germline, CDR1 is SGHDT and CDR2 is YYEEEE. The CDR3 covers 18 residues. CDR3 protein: CASSLELLAGGPPDTQYF. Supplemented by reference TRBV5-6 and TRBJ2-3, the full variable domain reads DAGVTQSPTHLIKTRGQQVTLRCSPKSGHDTVSWYQQALGQGPQFIFQYYEEEERQRGNFPDRFSGHQFPNYSSELNVNALLLGDSALYLCASSLELLAGGPPDTQYFGPGTRLTVL.

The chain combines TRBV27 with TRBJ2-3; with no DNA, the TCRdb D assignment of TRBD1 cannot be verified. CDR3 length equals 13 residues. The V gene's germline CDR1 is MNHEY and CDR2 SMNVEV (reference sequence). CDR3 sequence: CASGTGATDTQYF.

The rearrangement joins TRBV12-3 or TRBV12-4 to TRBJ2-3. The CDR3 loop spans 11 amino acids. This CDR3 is CASSFRDTQYF.

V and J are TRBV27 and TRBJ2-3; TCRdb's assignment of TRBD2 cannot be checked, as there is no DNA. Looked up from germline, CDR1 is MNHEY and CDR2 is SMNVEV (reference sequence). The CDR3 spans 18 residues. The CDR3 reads CASSLSSSPRGGRNTQYF.

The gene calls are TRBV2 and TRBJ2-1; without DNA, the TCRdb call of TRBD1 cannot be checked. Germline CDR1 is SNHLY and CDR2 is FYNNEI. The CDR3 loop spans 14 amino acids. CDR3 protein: CASPGQPIPNEQFF. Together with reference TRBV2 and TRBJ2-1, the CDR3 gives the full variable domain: EPEVTQTPSHQVTQMGQEVILRCVPISNHLYFYWYRQILGQKVEFLVSFYNNEISEKSEIFDDQFSVERPDGSNFTLKIRSTKLEDSAMYFCASPGQPIPNEQFFGPGTRLTVL.

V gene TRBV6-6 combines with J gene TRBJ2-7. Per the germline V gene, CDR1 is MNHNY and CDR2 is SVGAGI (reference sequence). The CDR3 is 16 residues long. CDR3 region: CASSSPTVGNSYEQYF.

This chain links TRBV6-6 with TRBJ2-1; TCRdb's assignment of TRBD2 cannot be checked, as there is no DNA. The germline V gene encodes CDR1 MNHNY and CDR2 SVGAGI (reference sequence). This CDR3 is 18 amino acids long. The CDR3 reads CASSYSIGPEGPHNEQFF.

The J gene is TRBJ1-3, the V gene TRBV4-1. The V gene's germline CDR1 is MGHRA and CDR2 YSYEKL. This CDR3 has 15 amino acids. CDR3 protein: CASSQDRISGNTIYF.

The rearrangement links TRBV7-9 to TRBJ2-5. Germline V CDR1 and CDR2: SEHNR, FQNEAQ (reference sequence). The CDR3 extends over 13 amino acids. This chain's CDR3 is CASSQTTVETQYF.

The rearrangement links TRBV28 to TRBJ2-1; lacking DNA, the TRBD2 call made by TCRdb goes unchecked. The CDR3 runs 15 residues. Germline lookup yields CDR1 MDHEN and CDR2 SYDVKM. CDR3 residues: CASSLGVASYNEQFF.

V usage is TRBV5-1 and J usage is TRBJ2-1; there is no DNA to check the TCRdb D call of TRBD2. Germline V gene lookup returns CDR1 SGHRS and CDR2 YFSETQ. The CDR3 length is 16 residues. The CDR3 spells CASSLTSGTPYNEQFF.

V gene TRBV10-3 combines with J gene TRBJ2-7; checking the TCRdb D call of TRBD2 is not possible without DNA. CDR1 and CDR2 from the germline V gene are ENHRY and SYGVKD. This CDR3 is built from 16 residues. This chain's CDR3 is CAISESFRGPRNEQYF.

The CDR3 reads CASSLELAGVLFAGELFF. V usage is TRBV11-2 and J usage is TRBJ2-2; TCRdb's D call of TRBD2 is untestable without DNA. This CDR3 is built from 18 residues. Germline CDR1 is SGHAT and CDR2 is FQNNGV.